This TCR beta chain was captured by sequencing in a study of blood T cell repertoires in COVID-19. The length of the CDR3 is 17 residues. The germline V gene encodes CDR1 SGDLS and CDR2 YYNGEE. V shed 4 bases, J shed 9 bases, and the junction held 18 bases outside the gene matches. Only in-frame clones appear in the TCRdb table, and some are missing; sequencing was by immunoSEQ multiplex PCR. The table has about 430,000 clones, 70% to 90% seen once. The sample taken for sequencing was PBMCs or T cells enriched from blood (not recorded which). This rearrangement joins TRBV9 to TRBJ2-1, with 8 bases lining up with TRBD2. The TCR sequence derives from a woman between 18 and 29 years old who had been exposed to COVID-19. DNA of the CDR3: TGTGCCAGCAGCTTGACCTCTACAAAGGGACTAGTGGGTGAGCAGTTCTTC. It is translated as CASSLTSTKGLVGEQFF. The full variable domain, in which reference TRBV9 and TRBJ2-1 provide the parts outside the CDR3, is DSGVTQTPKHLITATGQRVTLRCSPRSGDLSVYWYQQSLDQGLQFLIQYYNGEERAKGNILERFSAQQFPDLHSELNLSSLELGDSALYFCASSLTSTKGLVGEQFFGPGTRLTVL.